The rows below give T cell receptor beta chains drawn from one sample of a study of human CD4 T cells and Enterobacteriaceae. The assay was immunoSEQ multiplex PCR, and TCRdb's table has in-frame clones only and misses some. Among some 29,000 clones listed, 70% to 85% were seen once. The material sequenced was memory CD4+ T cells from blood. These receptors were obtained from a human donor in good health. CDR3s include the opening cysteine and the closing phenylalanine or tryptophan. Fields, in order: J gene, V gene, clone size, D gene, CDR3 DNA, CDR3 protein. A D gene is named only where the DNA matches it firmly. Size is omitted from some rows. Given values are once, few, many or a class for expanded clones.

J: TRBJ2-7
V: TRBV7-9
size: -
D: -
DNA: TGTGCCAGCAGCTTAGCGTTCGGGAACTACGAGCAGTACTTC
CDR3: CASSLAFGNYEQYF

J: TRBJ2-7
V: TRBV7-6
size: -
D: -
DNA: TGTGCCAGCAGCTCGACACCGGGACATCTCCTGTACGAGCAGTACTTC
CDR3: CASSSTPGHLLYEQYF

J: TRBJ2-1
V: TRBV7-9
size: -
D: -
DNA: TGTGCCAGCAGCTTAGCGCGGGGCCTACCGGGACCCTCCTACAATGAGCAGTTCTTC
CDR3: CASSLARGLPGPSYNEQFF

J: TRBJ1-5
V: TRBV2
size: -
D: TRBD1
DNA: TGTGCCAGCAGTATATTCCCAGGGGGCTTGGATCAGCCCCAGCATTTT
CDR3: CASSIFPGGLDQPQHF

J: TRBJ2-7
V: TRBV6-5
size: -
D: -
DNA: TGTGCCAGCACCAGAGTAGGTTCCTACGAGCAGTACTTC
CDR3: CASTRVGSYEQYF

J: TRBJ1-3
V: TRBV30
size: -
D: -
DNA: TGTGCCTGGAGTACGGGGGGCTCCACTGGAAACACCATATATTTT
CDR3: CAWSTGGSTGNTIYF

J: TRBJ2-7
V: TRBV7-9
size: -
D: -
DNA: TGTGCCAGCAGCCCCGAATACGAGCAGTACTTC
CDR3: CASSPEYEQYF

J: TRBJ1-2
V: TRBV6-5
size: -
D: TRBD1
DNA: TGTGCCAGCGGGGACAGGGCTAACTATGGCTACACCTTC
CDR3: CASGDRANYGYTF

J: TRBJ2-2
V: TRBV19
size: -
D: -
DNA: TGTGCCAGTGCGCAGGGAGGCGGGCGGAACACCGGGGAGCTGTTTTTT
CDR3: CASAQGGGRNTGELFF

J: TRBJ1-1
V: TRBV5-5
size: -
D: -
DNA: TGTGCCAGCAGCTTGGGCTACAGCAACACTGAAGCTTTCTTT
CDR3: CASSLGYSNTEAFF

J: TRBJ2-5
V: TRBV19
size: -
D: -
DNA: TGTGCCAGTAGCCCAACCGGGACACTTCAAGAGACCCAGTACTTC
CDR3: CASSPTGTLQETQYF

J: TRBJ2-7
V: TRBV29-1
size: -
D: -
DNA: TGCAGCGTTTCGACAGGCGGAGAGCAGTACTTC
CDR3: CSVSTGGEQYF

J: TRBJ1-1
V: TRBV10-3
size: -
D: -
DNA: TGTGCCATCAGTGTGTCAAACACTGAAGCTTTCTTT
CDR3: CAISVSNTEAFF

J: TRBJ2-2
V: TRBV5-1
size: once
D: -
DNA: TGCGCCAGCAGCCCCGACTTAGCAGGGATGAACACCGGGGAGCTGTTTTTT
CDR3: CASSPDLAGMNTGELFF

J: TRBJ2-7
V: TRBV7-3
size: -
D: -
DNA: TGTGCCAGCAGCTTATACGTCAACCCCTACGAGCAGTACTTC
CDR3: CASSLYVNPYEQYF

J: TRBJ2-7
V: TRBV18
size: -
D: -
DNA: TGTGCCAGCTCACCGGTCAACAGGGGGGGCGAGCAGTACTTC
CDR3: CASSPVNRGGEQYF

J: TRBJ2-1
V: TRBV29-1
size: once
D: -
DNA: TGCAGCGTTTCACTCGGGGAGCAGTTCTTC
CDR3: CSVSLGEQFF

J: TRBJ2-2
V: TRBV6-1
size: -
D: -
DNA: TGTGCCAGCAGTGAAGGGCTGAACACCGGGGAGCTGTTTTTT
CDR3: CASSEGLNTGELFF

J: TRBJ2-2
V: TRBV5-5
size: -
D: -
DNA: TGTGCCAGCAGCCGATTGAGAGGCGGGGAGCTGTTTTTT
CDR3: CASSRLRGGELFF

J: TRBJ2-7
V: TRBV29-1
size: few
D: -
DNA: TGCAGCGTTGTTGGCAGCGACAGCTCCTACGAGCAGTACTTC
CDR3: CSVVGSDSSYEQYF

J: TRBJ1-5
V: TRBV6-1
size: -
D: -
DNA: TGTGCCAGCAGTGACTTTGGGCAGCCCCAGCATTTT
CDR3: CASSDFGQPQHF

J: TRBJ2-5
V: TRBV6-1
size: once
D: -
DNA: TGTGCCAGCACCCCCCCCCGTAGCCCGGAGACCCAGTACTTC
CDR3: CASTPPRSPETQYF

J: TRBJ2-1
V: TRBV6-5
size: -
D: TRBD2
DNA: TGTGCCAGCAATCCCTCGACTAGCGGATACAATGAGCAGTTCTTC
CDR3: CASNPSTSGYNEQFF

J: TRBJ2-7
V: TRBV4-1
size: -
D: -
DNA: TGCGCCAGCAGCCAAGGGTCGGGGGAGACCTACGAGCAGTACTTC
CDR3: CASSQGSGETYEQYF

J: TRBJ2-7
V: TRBV15
size: -
D: -
DNA: TGTGCCACCAGCAGAGGAGATGCCGGGCGGAGCTCCTACGAGCAGTACTTC
CDR3: CATSRGDAGRSSYEQYF

J: TRBJ2-3
V: TRBV5-4
size: -
D: TRBD1
DNA: TGTGCCAGCAGTACTCAGGGGGCCGAAGATACGCAGTATTTT
CDR3: CASSTQGAEDTQYF

J: TRBJ2-3
V: TRBV13
size: -
D: TRBD2
DNA: TGTGCCAGCAGCTTACGAAGCGGGAGGGCCGATACGCAGTATTTT
CDR3: CASSLRSGRADTQYF

J: TRBJ2-2
V: TRBV6-1
size: -
D: -
DNA: TGTGCCAGCACGGCATCGGCGGGTTTCACCGGGGAGCTGTTTTTT
CDR3: CASTASAGFTGELFF

J: TRBJ1-6
V: TRBV19
size: once
D: -
DNA: TGTGCCAGCGAAGACAGGCGATCATATAATTCACCCCTCCACTTT
CDR3: CASEDRRSYNSPLHF

J: TRBJ2-5
V: TRBV7-9
size: -
D: -
DNA: TGTGCCAGCAGCCAACACGGGGATTCGGAGACCCAGTACTTC
CDR3: CASSQHGDSETQYF

J: TRBJ1-2
V: TRBV9
size: -
D: TRBD1
DNA: TGTGCCAGCAGCGTGGCGGGACAGGGACAGTATGGCTACACCTTC
CDR3: CASSVAGQGQYGYTF

J: TRBJ1-5
V: TRBV29-1
size: -
D: TRBD1
DNA: TGCAGCGTTGGGACAGGGGCTACAAATCAGCCCCAGCATTTT
CDR3: CSVGTGATNQPQHF

J: TRBJ1-1
V: TRBV6-6
size: -
D: TRBD1
DNA: TGTGCCAGCAGGGACAGGACGGACACTGAAGCTTTCTTT
CDR3: CASRDRTDTEAFF

J: TRBJ1-1
V: TRBV19
size: once
D: -
DNA: TGTGCCAGTAGTATAGATAGTCTTGAACCAACTGAAGCTTTCTTT
CDR3: CASSIDSLEPTEAFF

J: TRBJ2-1
V: TRBV7-9
size: -
D: -
DNA: TGTGCCAGCAGCCCTAGAGGCTCGGGGGACAATGAGCAGTTCTTC
CDR3: CASSPRGSGDNEQFF

J: TRBJ1-5
V: TRBV30
size: -
D: -
DNA: TGTGCCTGGACGCAAGGGGACTATCAGCCCCAGCATTTT
CDR3: CAWTQGDYQPQHF

J: TRBJ2-1
V: TRBV5-5
size: -
D: TRBD2
DNA: TGTGCCAGCAGCTTACGGACTAGCGGGACAAGAAAAAACAATGAGCAGTTCTTC
CDR3: CASSLRTSGTRKNNEQFF

J: TRBJ1-4
V: TRBV5-6
size: once
D: -
DNA: TGTGCCAGCAGCTTGACAGCGGGAGAAAAACTGTTTTTT
CDR3: CASSLTAGEKLFF

J: TRBJ2-5
V: TRBV28
size: once
D: TRBD2
DNA: TGTGCCAGCAGAGAACTAGCGGGAGACGAGACCCAGTACTTC
CDR3: CASRELAGDETQYF

J: TRBJ2-2
V: TRBV18
size: -
D: TRBD2
DNA: TGTGCCAGCTCACCACCTTCTAGCGGAGCCTATAACACCGGGGAGCTGTTTTTT
CDR3: CASSPPSSGAYNTGELFF

J: TRBJ1-2
V: TRBV20-1
size: once
D: -
DNA: TGCAGTAGCTCGGGGGGGTATGGCTACACCTTC
CDR3: CSSSGGYGYTF

J: TRBJ1-5
V: TRBV19
size: -
D: TRBD1
DNA: TGTGCCAGTAGTACGACAGGGCTTCAGCCCCAGCATTTT
CDR3: CASSTTGLQPQHF

J: TRBJ2-7
V: TRBV10-1
size: -
D: -
DNA: TGCGCCAGCAGTGGAAGCTCCTACGAGCAGTACTTC
CDR3: CASSGSSYEQYF

J: TRBJ2-7
V: TRBV27
size: -
D: -
DNA: TGTGCCAGCAGTTTAGTGGGAGATCGGTACGAGCAGTACTTC
CDR3: CASSLVGDRYEQYF

J: TRBJ1-4
V: TRBV5-1
size: -
D: -
DNA: TGCGCCAGCAGCCTGGACAGTAATGAAAAACTGTTTTTT
CDR3: CASSLDSNEKLFF

J: TRBJ1-1
V: TRBV28
size: -
D: -
DNA: TGTGCCAGCAGTTTGGGACAATTGAACACTGAAGCTTTCTTT
CDR3: CASSLGQLNTEAFF

J: TRBJ2-3
V: TRBV6-6
size: -
D: -
DNA: TGTGCCATACGGACAGGACTAAACACAGATACGCAGTATTTT
CDR3: CAIRTGLNTDTQYF

J: TRBJ1-4
V: TRBV11-2
size: once
D: -
DNA: TGTGCCAGCAGACCCAGGGGTTCATCTAATGAAAAACTGTTTTTT
CDR3: CASRPRGSSNEKLFF